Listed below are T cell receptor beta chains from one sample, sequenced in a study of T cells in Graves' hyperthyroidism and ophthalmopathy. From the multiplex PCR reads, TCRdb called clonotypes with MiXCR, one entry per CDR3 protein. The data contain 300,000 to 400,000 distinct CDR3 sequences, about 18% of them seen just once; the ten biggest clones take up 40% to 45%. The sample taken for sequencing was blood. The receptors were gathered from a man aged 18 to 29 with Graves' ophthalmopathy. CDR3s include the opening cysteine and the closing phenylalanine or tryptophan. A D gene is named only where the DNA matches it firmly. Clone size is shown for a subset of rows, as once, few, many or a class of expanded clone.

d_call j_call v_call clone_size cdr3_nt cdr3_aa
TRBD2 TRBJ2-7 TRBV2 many TGTGCCAGCCTTCGAGAGCGGGGGAGCTCCTACGAGCAGTACTTC CASLRERGSSYEQYF
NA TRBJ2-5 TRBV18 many TGTGCCAGCTCACCATCCGGGTGGGAGACCCAGTACTTC CASSPSGWETQYF
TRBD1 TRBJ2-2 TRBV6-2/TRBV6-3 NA TGTGCCAGCCAGGGACAGGGGGCTGGGGAGCTGTTTTTT CASQGQGAGELFF
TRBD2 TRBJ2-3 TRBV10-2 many TGCGCCAGCGGTAGCGGGGGCGGCACAGATACGCAGTATTTT CASGSGGGTDTQYF
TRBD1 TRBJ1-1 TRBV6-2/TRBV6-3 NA TGTGCCAGCAGTTACTCAGACAGGGGGCTTGAAGCTTTCTTT CASSYSDRGLEAFF
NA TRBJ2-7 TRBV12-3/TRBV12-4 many TGTGCCAGCAGATCAGGGCACGAGCAGTACTTC CASRSGHEQYF
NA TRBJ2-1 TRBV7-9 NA TGTGCCAGCACCGGGGGCCTGGCGGATGAGCAGTTCTTC CASTGGLADEQFF
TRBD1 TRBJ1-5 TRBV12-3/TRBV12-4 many TGTGCCAGCAGTTTAATGTGGGGGGGGCAGGGGGCTAATCAGCCCCAGCATTTT CASSLMWGGQGANQPQHF
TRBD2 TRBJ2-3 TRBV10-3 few TGTGCCATCAGTGTCGCTAGCGGGGGGGCTAGTGATACGCAGTATTTT CAISVASGGASDTQYF
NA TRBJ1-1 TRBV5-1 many TGCGCCAGCAGCTTACAGGGTGGCGACACTGAAGCTTTCTTT CASSLQGGDTEAFF
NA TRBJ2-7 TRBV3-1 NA TGTGCCAGCAGCCAGTTCAGGACAGCCGAGCAGTACTTC CASSQFRTAEQYF
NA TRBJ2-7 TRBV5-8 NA TGTGCCAGCAGCTCCACGAGGGGCGTATCCTACGAGCAGTACTTC CASSSTRGVSYEQYF
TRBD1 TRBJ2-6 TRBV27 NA TGTGCCAGCAGCTCGGGGACAGCTGGGGCCAACGTCCTGACTTTC CASSSGTAGANVLTF
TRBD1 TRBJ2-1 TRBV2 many TGTGCCAGCAGACCGGACAGGGCAACCTACAATGAGCAGTTCTTC CASRPDRATYNEQFF
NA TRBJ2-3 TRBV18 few TGTGCCAGCTCATCCAGAGATCGCACAGATACGCAGTATTTT CASSSRDRTDTQYF
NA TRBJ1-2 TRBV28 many TGTGCCAGCAGTTTCCGCTTACCAAGTGGCTACACCTTC CASSFRLPSGYTF
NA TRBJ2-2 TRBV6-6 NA TGTGCCAGCAGTTACTCGATTGGTGCCCTGGGGACCGGGGAGCTGTTTTTT CASSYSIGALGTGELFF
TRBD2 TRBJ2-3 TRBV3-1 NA TGTGCCAGCAGCCGGGCGGGGGGGCCGGCAGATACGCAGTATTTT CASSRAGGPADTQYF
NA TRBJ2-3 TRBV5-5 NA TGTGCCAGCGGTTCTAGCTTTGGGCCCTCCACAGATACGCAGTATTTT CASGSSFGPSTDTQYF
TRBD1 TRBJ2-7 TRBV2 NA TGTGCCAGCAGCGCCCACCGGGACAGGGGGCGAGGAGAGCAGTACTTC CASSAHRDRGRGEQYF
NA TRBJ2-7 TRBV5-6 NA TGTGCCAGCAGCCGGGACCATACCTACGAGCAGTACTTC CASSRDHTYEQYF
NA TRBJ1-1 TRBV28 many TGTGCCAGCAGTGTAGGGGGGAAGGAGGGCACTGAAGCTTTCTTT CASSVGGKEGTEAFF
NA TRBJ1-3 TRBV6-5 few TGTGCCAGCAGTTACGGTCCGCTCTCTGGAAACACCATATATTTT CASSYGPLSGNTIYF
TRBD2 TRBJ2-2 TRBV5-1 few TGCGCCAGCAGCTCCGGACCTAGCGGGGTCACCGGGGAGCTGTTTTTT CASSSGPSGVTGELFF
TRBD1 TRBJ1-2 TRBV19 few TGTGCCAGTAGTACCCCAGGGGGTGCCTATGGCTACACCTTC CASSTPGGAYGYTF
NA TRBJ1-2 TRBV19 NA TGTGCCAGTACCCTCTCGGGAAGAGGCGGCTATGGCTACACCTTC CASTLSGRGGYGYTF
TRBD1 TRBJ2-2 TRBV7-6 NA TGTGCCAGCAGCGCGGGGACAGGCGGGGAGCTGTTTTTT CASSAGTGGELFF
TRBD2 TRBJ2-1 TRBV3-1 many TGTGCCAGCACTAGCGGGGGGGCAAATGAGCAGTTCTTC CASTSGGANEQFF
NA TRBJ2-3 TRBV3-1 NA TGTGCCAGTAGCCCCCGAGGAGGGCCAGATACGCAGTATTTT CASSPRGGPDTQYF
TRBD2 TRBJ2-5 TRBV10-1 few TGCGCCAGCAGTGATGGTAGCGGGGTAGGGGAGACCCAGTACTTC CASSDGSGVGETQYF
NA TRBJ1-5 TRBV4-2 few TGTGCCAGCAGCCAAGTGAGTTTACAGCCCCAGCATTTT CASSQVSLQPQHF
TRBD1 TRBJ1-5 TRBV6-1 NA TGTGCCAGCAGGAAGACAGGGATGGGCAATCAGCCCCAGCATTTT CASRKTGMGNQPQHF
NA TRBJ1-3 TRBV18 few TGTGCCAGCTCACCACCTGGGCTCGCTGGAAACACCATATATTTT CASSPPGLAGNTIYF
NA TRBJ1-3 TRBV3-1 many TGTGCCAGCAGCCATCCGACCTCCCCACCCTTTGGAAACACCATATATTTT CASSHPTSPPFGNTIYF
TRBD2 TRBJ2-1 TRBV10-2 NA TGCGCCAGCGGGGGACTACCGCAGTTCTTC CASGGLPQFF
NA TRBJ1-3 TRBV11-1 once TGTGCCAGCAGTCCTACTTACAGGGTCGTGGGAAACACCATATATTTT CASSPTYRVVGNTIYF